Given below is one TCR beta chain in context. Sequenced by immunoSEQ multiplex PCR; TCRdb stores in-frame clones only, minus some. Among tens of thousands of clones listed, approximately 92% were seen once. This sample is drawn from a study of T cell changes during pregnancy in multiple sclerosis. This CDR3 region has 16 residues. This receptor was taken from a female donor with multiple sclerosis, enrolled in a pregnancy study. Source: peripheral blood, taken before pregnancy. V is TRBV21-1 and J is TRBJ1-5; no check of the table's D call, TRBD1, against the DNA was made. TRBV21-1 is deemed a pseudogene. This CDR3 reads CASSIIGTAFHQPQHF. The DNA for the CDR3 is TGTGCCAGCAGCATAATCGGGACAGCCTTTCATCAGCCCCAGCATTTT.